This TCR beta chain is from a study of cytomegalovirus exposure and HLA in healthy donors. Whole-study results and caveats: As was reported, the HLA-A and HLA-B alleles of most subjects were accurately predicted from TCR beta sequences. In an earlier analysis, most TCR beta V segments were productive about 87% or about 30% of the time.

The V gene end was trimmed by 5 bases and the J gene end by 2 bases; junction bases not matched to a gene: 8. CDR1 and CDR2 from the germline V gene are MNHEY and SMNVEV (reference sequence). The CDR3 length is 15 residues. Use of 60 Vbeta and 13 Jbeta primers characterized the PCR. Sequencing was performed with immunoSEQ multiplex PCR; in TCRdb, only in-frame clones are kept and a portion is missing. The sample contains approximately 170,000 clones, roughly 80% of which appear only once. In regard to this clone: Antigen unknown.

The sequence came from a woman under 30 in good health and CMV-seronegative. The specimen was PBMCs. The rearrangement uses TRBV27 and TRBJ2-7; 8 positions agree with TRBD1. The CDR3 loop is CASSMDRAYPYEQYF. The CDR3 DNA reads as TGTGCCAGCAGTATGGACAGGGCCTACCCCTACGAGCAGTACTTC.